This T cell receptor beta chain was sequenced during a study of cytomegalovirus exposure and HLA in healthy donors. Study results and limitations: Sequence variants that were highly shared formed a cluster that was likely a sequencing artifact.

The CDR3 covers 18 residues. The junction had 12 bases not matched to a gene; V was cut back by 3 bases and J by 5 bases. The germline V gene has CDR1 KGHSH and CDR2 LQKENI. Notes on this clone: Its antigen is not known.

The PCR ran on 60 Vbeta and 13 Jbeta primers. Using immunoSEQ multiplex PCR, the repertoire was profiled, and TCRdb retains in-frame clones only, with some absent. Counted here are about 170,000 clones, around 85% occurring once; the ten biggest clones make up 1%. The genes are TRBV18 and TRBJ2-3; 12 nucleotides agree with TRBD2. This sequence originates from a boy under 10 years old in good health and CMV-seronegative. Material for sequencing was PBMCs. The DNA for the CDR3 is TGTGCCAGCTCACCTTCATACTCTAGCGGGGGGGCCAAAGATACGCAGTATTTT. Translated, it gives CASSPSYSSGGAKDTQYF.